The 21 T cell receptor beta chains below all came from one sample that was sequenced in a study of cytomegalovirus exposure and HLA in healthy donors. PCR was performed using 60 Vbeta and 13 Jbeta primers. The protocol was immunoSEQ multiplex PCR, while the TCRdb copy is restricted to in-frame clones and leaves out a portion. The sample consists of 65,000 to 70,000 clones, roughly four fifths of them appearing once. Sequences were obtained from PBMCs. These receptors originate from a man in his fifties in good health and CMV-seronegative.

The V gene is TRBV7-9, the J gene TRBJ2-3; 9 positions match TRBD1. The CDR3 totals 16 residues. Unmatched junction bases numbered 8, after V lost 1 base and J lost 6 bases. In germline, CDR1 is SEHNR, CDR2 FQNEAQ (reference sequence). The CDR3 DNA reads TGTGCCAGCAGCTTAGGGGGACAGGGCGTTCTCGATACGCAGTATTTT. It specifies CASSLGGQGVLDTQYF.

This clone appeared a single time. DNA of the CDR3: TGTGCCAGCAGCTTATTGACTACTGGACCCTACAATGAGCAGTTCTTC. Residues: CASSLLTTGPYNEQFF. The gene calls are TRBV7-3 and TRBJ2-1; maybe TRBD2 (5 bases). Germline lookup yields CDR1 SGHTA and CDR2 FQGTGA. There are 16 residues in the CDR3. V gave up 2 bases and J gave up 2 bases, with 13 bases separating them.

The chain employs TRBV7-9 and TRBJ2-7; the match to TRBD1 covers 8 bases. This CDR3 is 15 amino acids long. CDR1 and CDR2 (germline): SEHNR, FQNEAQ (reference sequence). V shed 5 bases, J shed 2 bases, and the junction held 8 bases outside the gene matches. The CDR3 DNA sequence: TGTGCCAGCAGCCGCGAAGGGACAGGAGCCTACGAGCAGTACTTC. Amino acids: CASSREGTGAYEQYF.

The V and J genes are TRBV9 and TRBJ1-6, with D unclear. The CDR3 totals 13 residues. Trimming removed 4 bases from V and 6 bases from J, with 8 bases in between. The germline gives CDR1 SGDLS, CDR2 YYNGEE. CDR3 nucleotide sequence: TGTGCCAGCAGCTCATACAGTAATTCACCCCTCCACTTT. Its protein is CASSSYSNSPLHF.

This clone was recorded once. V and J are TRBV18 and TRBJ2-2, with D uncertain. The CDR3 sequence is 15 residues long. The V end lost 5 bases, the J end lost 7 bases, and 17 bases lay between the germline ends. The V gene's germline CDR1 is KGHSH and CDR2 LQKENI. CDR3 amino acids: CASSYTNFPLGELFF. CDR3 sequence (DNA): TGTGCCAGCTCATACACAAATTTCCCCCTCGGGGAGCTGTTTTTT.

J is TRBJ1-5 and V is TRBV2; D is perhaps TRBD1 (5 bases). The germline V gene has CDR1 SNHLY and CDR2 FYNNEI. The germline V and J ends were trimmed by 5 bases and 6 bases, with 14 bases remaining between them. The CDR3 runs 14 residues. CDR3 sequence (DNA): TGTGCCAGCAGTTTTGTTGGGGGGAGTCAGCCCCAGCATTTT. It translates to CASSFVGGSQPQHF.

This clone showed up just once. The chain is built from TRBV7-2 and TRBJ2-7, with unresolved D. This CDR3 has 14 amino acids. Trimming removed 1 base at V and 1 base at J, with 8 bases between. CDR1 and CDR2 (germline): SGHTA, FQGNSA. The CDR3 protein is CASSLDVRSYEQYF. The CDR3 nucleotides are TGTGCCAGCAGCTTAGATGTCAGATCCTACGAGCAGTACTTC.

The chain has TRBV19 and TRBJ1-2; D is uncertain. This CDR3 spans 15 amino acids. Trimming took off 3 bases at V and 0 bases at J, with 11 bases between the two ends. The germline V gene has CDR1 LNHDA and CDR2 SQIVND (reference sequence). In nucleotides, the CDR3 is TGTGCCAGTAGTATCCTACGGGTGACTAACTATGGCTACACCTTC. Its translation is CASSILRVTNYGYTF.

This clone appeared once. V and J are TRBV29-1 and TRBJ1-1; D ambiguous. The CDR3 consists of 12 residues. With 4 bases removed from V and 1 base from J, the gap between germline ends came to 7 bases. Germline-derived CDR1 and CDR2 are SQVTM and ANQGSEA. CDR3 loop: CSVVVWNTEAFF. The CDR3 nucleotides read TGCAGCGTTGTCGTTTGGAACACTGAAGCTTTCTTT.

This clone was seen once. The V gene is TRBV21-1, the J gene TRBJ2-3; the D call TRBD1 from the table was never checked on the DNA. TRBV21-1 is shown as a pseudogene. The CDR3 is made up of 13 amino acids. CDR3 in DNA: TGTGCCGAAGCAGGGGGCCCCACAGATACGCAGTATTTT. Protein product: CAEAGGPTDTQYF.

The rearrangement links TRBV30 to TRBJ2-7, with TRBD1 as a possible D gene (6 bases). CDR1 is GTSNPN and CDR2 is SVGIG in the germline V gene (reference sequence). V was trimmed by 4 bases and J by 1 base, leaving 14 bases between them. This CDR3 comprises 14 residues. The CDR3 protein is CAWTRGSPSYEQYF. Here the CDR3 DNA reads TGTGCCTGGACCAGGGGCAGCCCGTCCTACGAGCAGTACTTC.

This rearrangement joins TRBV10-1 to TRBJ1-1, with 7 nucleotides matching TRBD1. The CDR3 contains 11 residues. Germline V gene sequence: CDR1 WNHNN, CDR2 SYGVQD (reference sequence). CDR3 DNA: TGCCCTCCGACCAGGGGGACTGAAGCTTTCTTT. Translated: CPPTRGTEAFF.

The chain has TRBV27 and TRBJ1-1, with TRBD1 matching 8 bases. The V segment lost 2 bases and the J segment 10 bases; nucleotides outside the gene matches: 9. This CDR3 is 14 amino acids long. Germline CDR1 MNHEY, CDR2 SMNVEV (reference sequence). Written as DNA, the CDR3 is TGTGCCAGCAGTTTACTACCAGGGGGCACGGGAGCTTTCTTT. It translates to CASSLLPGGTGAFF.

The V and J genes are TRBV28 and TRBJ2-1; 8 bases match TRBD2. There are 15 residues in the CDR3. In germline, CDR1 is MDHEN, CDR2 SYDVKM. With 5 bases clipped from V and 4 bases from J, the junction kept 7 bases outside the gene matches. CDR3 DNA sequence: TGTGCCAGCAGTCGGCTAACGGGGGGGTACAATGAGCAGTTCTTC. Protein: CASSRLTGGYNEQFF.

J is TRBJ1-6 and V is TRBV4-1, with 8 nucleotides matching TRBD1. The CDR3 spans 15 residues. The germline CDR1 and CDR2 sequences are MGHRA and YSYEKL. The trim removed 1 base at V and 7 bases at J, leaving 3 bases unmatched. The CDR3 is CASSQGQGANSPLHF. The CDR3 bases are TGCGCCAGCAGCCAAGGCCAGGGGGCGAATTCACCCCTCCACTTT.

About this clone itself: Germline is not matched at one junction end, which may reflect a read error. This sequence joins TRBV2 and TRBJ1-2; the match to TRBD1 covers 8 bases. The CDR3 runs to 14 residues. Looked up from germline, CDR1 is SNHLY and CDR2 is FYNNEI. CDR3 nucleotides: TGTGCCAGCAGCGAAGACAGGGGACGCTATGGCTACACCTTC. Protein: CASSEDRGRYGYTF.

The gene calls are TRBV9 and TRBJ1-6; D unresolved. The germline V gene encodes CDR1 SGDLS and CDR2 YYNGEE. Trimming removed 4 bases at V and 8 bases at J, with 16 bases between. The CDR3 loop spans 15 amino acids. The CDR3 region has the DNA TGTGCCAGCAGCCTTCGACAACCTGGCGATTCACCCCTCCACTTT. This gives the protein CASSLRQPGDSPLHF. Using reference TRBV9 and TRBJ1-6 for the parts outside the CDR3, the full variable domain is DSGVTQTPKHLITATGQRVTLRCSPRSGDLSVYWYQQSLDQGLQFLIQYYNGEERAKGNILERFSAQQFPDLHSELNLSSLELGDSALYFCASSLRQPGDSPLHFGNGTRLTVT.

The V gene is TRBV28, the J gene TRBJ2-5, with 7 bases identical to TRBD1. This CDR3 contains 14 residues. Germline CDR1 and CDR2: MDHEN and SYDVKM. V shed 3 bases and J 5 bases; nucleotides not matched to a gene: 6. CDR3 region: CASSFTGQAETQYF. CDR3 nucleotides: TGTGCCAGCAGTTTTACTGGACAGGCGGAGACCCAGTACTTC.

This chain uses TRBV7-2 with TRBJ2-3; a weak D match, TRBD2 (6 bases). This CDR3 has 14 residues. Germline CDR1 SGHTA, CDR2 FQGNSA. Between the trimmed V and J ends, which lost 5 bases and 3 bases, there was a span of 12 bases. The CDR3 sequence is CASSPPGRTDTQYF. In DNA form, the CDR3 reads TGTGCCAGCAGCCCCCCCGGGAGAACAGATACGCAGTATTTT. Full variable domain (missing parts from reference TRBV7-2 and TRBJ2-3): GAGVSQSPSNKVTEKGKDVELRCDPISGHTALYWYRQSLGQGLEFLIYFQGNSAPDKSGLPSDRFSAERTGGSVSTLTIQRTQQEDSAVYLCASSPPGRTDTQYFGPGTRLTVL.

The rearrangement uses TRBV4-3 and TRBJ2-7; perhaps TRBD2 as D (6 bases). Trimming pared 4 bases from V and 0 bases from J, leaving 19 bases between. The CDR3 sequence is 17 residues long. Germline V gene lookup returns CDR1 LGHNA and CDR2 YSLEER. CDR3: CASSPYPGEPISYEQYF. The CDR3 coding sequence is TGCGCCAGCAGCCCTTACCCGGGGGAACCCATCTCCTACGAGCAGTACTTC.

CDR3 sequence: CASSPIGGFYEQYF. In DNA, the CDR3 is TGCGCCAGCAGCCCTATAGGGGGTTTTTACGAGCAGTACTTC. The chain joins TRBV5-1 to TRBJ2-7; perhaps TRBD1 as D (6 bases). There are 14 residues in the CDR3. Looked up from germline, CDR1 is SGHRS and CDR2 is YFSETQ. Deletions cut 4 bases from V and 4 bases from J, with 15 bases between.